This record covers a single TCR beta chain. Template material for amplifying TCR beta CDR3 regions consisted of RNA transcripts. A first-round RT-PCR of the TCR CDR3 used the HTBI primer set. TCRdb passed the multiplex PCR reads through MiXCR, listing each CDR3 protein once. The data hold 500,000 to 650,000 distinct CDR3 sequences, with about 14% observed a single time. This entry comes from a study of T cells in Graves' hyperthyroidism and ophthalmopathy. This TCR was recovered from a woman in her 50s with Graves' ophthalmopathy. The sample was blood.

The CDR3 DNA follows: TGCAGTGCTAGCGGGGTCGGGAGGGGGTCCAATGAGCAGTTCTTC. Translated: CSASGVGRGSNEQFF. The chain joins TRBV20-1 to TRBJ2-1; 8 bases align to TRBD2. This CDR3 is 15 amino acids long. Per germline, CDR1 DFQATT and CDR2 SNEGSKA (reference sequence). V shed 3 bases and J 6 bases; nucleotides not matched to a gene: 10.